The rows below give T cell receptor beta chains drawn from one sample of a study of T-cell reconstitution after alpha-beta-depleted transplantation in children. TCRdb ran MiXCR on the PCR reads and lists one entry per CDR3 protein. The sample shows about 610,000 distinct CDR3 sequences, roughly a tenth of them seen only once. The sequences come from PBMCs from the stem cell graft donor, collected from the stem cell graft. Receptors originate from a human donor who donated a stem cell graft to a child with acute myeloid leukemia. The CDR3 runs from the conserved cysteine through the conserved F or W. Fields, in order: V gene, CDR3 protein.

>TRBV2
CASRRPSGSPNNEQFF
>TRBV6-2/TRBV6-3
CASSYRRENTGELFF
>TRBV15
CATSRDRGDHLRKYF
>TRBV6-2/TRBV6-3
CASSYRAGGPYEQYF
>TRBV5-1
CASGLAESSYNEQFF
>TRBV30
CACVSGANVLTF
>TRBV20-1
CSARGETVPSTDTQYF
>TRBV5-1
CASSSTGTQANEQFF
>TRBV30
CAWRTDGNTQYF
>TRBV24-1
CATKASGRLGGSYNEQFF
>TRBV12-5
CASGTAQLGSTEAFF
>TRBV4-3
CASSQFTGAGTFQGEKLFF
>TRBV29-1
CSGLAGGPYEQYF
>TRBV6-2/TRBV6-3
CASSSLLWREIYEQYF
>TRBV10-3
CAIRGESSGPYEQYF
>TRBV7-2
CASGRYNEQFF
>TRBV29-1
CSASGLSGNTIYF
>TRBV4-3
CASSQEGGPSYEQYF
>TRBV6-5
CASSYSRTSVYNEQFF
>TRBV21-1
CASSNRQAIRETQYF